This T cell receptor (beta chain) was retrieved from a study of Graves' ophthalmopathy and Graves' hyperthyroidism. Study-level results: Between ophthalmopathy and stable hyperthyroidism, a 13-signature model drew a separation with just over 85% sensitivity and less than 83% specificity. The model reached approximately 70% sensitivity and approximately 72% specificity for predicting ophthalmopathy progression.

Germline V gives CDR1 SEHNR, CDR2 FQNEAQ (reference sequence). The CDR3 length is 15 residues. Scientists amplified the TCR beta CDR3 regions from RNA transcripts. First-round RT-PCR used HTBI primers; second-round multiplex PCR followed. TCRdb itself ran the multiplex PCR reads through MiXCR, one entry per CDR3 protein. The sample consists of 660,000 or so distinct CDR3 sequences, roughly 41% of them appearing once. Presentation of ophthalmopathy in the donors involved moderate-to-severe activity, CAS ≥3, NOSPECS ≥4 and a duration under 3 months. No donor had other autoimmune disease, uncontrolled infection, pregnancy or lactation. Worth noting for this clonotype: Its antigen is as yet unknown. Since a much larger clone is just one base distant, this may be a read error.

Sample: peripheral blood. The sequence was obtained from an adult man with Graves' ophthalmopathy. The gene calls are TRBV7-9 and TRBJ1-1; D perhaps matches TRBD1 (6 bases). The CDR3 region is CACSLARGQSAEAFF. The CDR3 DNA follows: TGTGCCTGCAGCTTAGCCCGGGGGCAGTCGGCTGAAGCTTTCTTT.